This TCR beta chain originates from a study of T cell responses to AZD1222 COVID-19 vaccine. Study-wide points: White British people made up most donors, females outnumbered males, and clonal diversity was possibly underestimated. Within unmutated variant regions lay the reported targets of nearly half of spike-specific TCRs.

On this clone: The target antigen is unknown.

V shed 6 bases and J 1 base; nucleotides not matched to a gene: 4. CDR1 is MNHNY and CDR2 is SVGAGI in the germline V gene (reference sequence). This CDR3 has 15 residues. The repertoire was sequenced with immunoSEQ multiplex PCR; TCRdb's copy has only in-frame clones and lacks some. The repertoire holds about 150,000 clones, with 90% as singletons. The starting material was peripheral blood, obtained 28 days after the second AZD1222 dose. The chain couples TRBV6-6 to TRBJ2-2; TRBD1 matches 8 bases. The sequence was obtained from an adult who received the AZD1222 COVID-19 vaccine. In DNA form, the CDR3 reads TGTGCCAGCAGGGCCGGGACAGGGAACACCGGGGAGCTGTTTTTT. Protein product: CASRAGTGNTGELFF.